The entry below describes one T cell receptor beta chain. What it recognizes is unknown. Between the trimmed V and J ends, which lost 0 bases and 2 bases, there was a span of 15 bases. This CDR3 is built from 17 residues. Germline V gene lookup returns CDR1 SGHRS and CDR2 YFSETQ. As it was prepared, the TCRbeta library received unique molecular identifiers. Using its own MiXCR run on the PCR reads, TCRdb lists one record per CDR3 protein. The table shows some 450,000 distinct CDR3 sequences, with roughly two fifths occurring only once. The sample comes from a study of T-cell reconstitution after alpha-beta-depleted transplantation in children. Overall study findings and caveats: Approximately two months post-transplant, alpha-beta T cells reportedly originated from several hundred expanded graft clones.

The sample here was PBMCs, taken before TCRalphabeta/CD19-depleted stem cell transplant. The chain combines TRBV5-1 with TRBJ2-1; maybe TRBD1 (6 bases). This TCR was recovered from a girl under 10 years old with aplastic anemia, due to receive a stem cell transplant. The CDR3 spells CASSLGQGLSPYNEQFF. The CDR3, as DNA: TGCGCCAGCAGCTTGGGGCAGGGGCTCTCCCCCTACAATGAGCAGTTCTTC.